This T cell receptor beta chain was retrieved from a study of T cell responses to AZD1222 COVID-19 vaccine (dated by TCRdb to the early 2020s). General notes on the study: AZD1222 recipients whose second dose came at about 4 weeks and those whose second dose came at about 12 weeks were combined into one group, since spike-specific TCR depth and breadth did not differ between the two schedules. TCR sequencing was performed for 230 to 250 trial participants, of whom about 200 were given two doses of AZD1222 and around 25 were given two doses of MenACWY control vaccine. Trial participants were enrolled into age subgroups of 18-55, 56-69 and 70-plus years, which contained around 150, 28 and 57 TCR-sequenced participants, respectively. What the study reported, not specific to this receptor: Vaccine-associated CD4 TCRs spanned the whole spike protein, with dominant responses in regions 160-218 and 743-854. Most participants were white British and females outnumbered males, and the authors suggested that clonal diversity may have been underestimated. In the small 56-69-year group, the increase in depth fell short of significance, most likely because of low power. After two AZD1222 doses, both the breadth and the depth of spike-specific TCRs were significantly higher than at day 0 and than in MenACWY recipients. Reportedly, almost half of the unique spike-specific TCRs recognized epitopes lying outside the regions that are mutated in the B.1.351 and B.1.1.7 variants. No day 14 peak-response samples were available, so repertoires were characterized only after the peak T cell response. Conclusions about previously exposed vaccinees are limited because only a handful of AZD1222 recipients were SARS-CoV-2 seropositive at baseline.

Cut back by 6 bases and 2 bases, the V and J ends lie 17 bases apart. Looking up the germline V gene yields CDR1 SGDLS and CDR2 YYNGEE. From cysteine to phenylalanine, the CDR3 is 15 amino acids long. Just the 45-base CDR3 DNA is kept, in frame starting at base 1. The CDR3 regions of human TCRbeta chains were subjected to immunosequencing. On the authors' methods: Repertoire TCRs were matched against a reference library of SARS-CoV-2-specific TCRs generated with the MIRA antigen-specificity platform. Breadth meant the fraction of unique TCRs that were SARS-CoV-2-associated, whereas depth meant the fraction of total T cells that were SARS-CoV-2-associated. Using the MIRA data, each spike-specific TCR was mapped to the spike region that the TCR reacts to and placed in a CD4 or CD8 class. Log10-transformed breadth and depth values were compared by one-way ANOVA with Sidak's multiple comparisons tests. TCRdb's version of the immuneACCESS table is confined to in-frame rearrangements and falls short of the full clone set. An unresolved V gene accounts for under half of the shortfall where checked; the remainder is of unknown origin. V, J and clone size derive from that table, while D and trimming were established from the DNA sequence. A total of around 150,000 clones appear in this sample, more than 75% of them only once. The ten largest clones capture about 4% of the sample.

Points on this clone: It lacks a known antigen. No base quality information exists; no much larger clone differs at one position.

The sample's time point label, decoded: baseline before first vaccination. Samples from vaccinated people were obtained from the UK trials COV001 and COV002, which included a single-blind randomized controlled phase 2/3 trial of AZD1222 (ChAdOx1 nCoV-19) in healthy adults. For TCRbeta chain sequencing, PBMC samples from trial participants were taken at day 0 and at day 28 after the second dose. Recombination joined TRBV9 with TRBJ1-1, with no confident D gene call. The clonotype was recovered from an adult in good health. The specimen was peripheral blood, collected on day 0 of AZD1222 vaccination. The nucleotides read TGTGCCAGCACCCGTGATACAGCCTTAAACACTGAAGCTTTCTTT. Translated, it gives CASTRDTALNTEAFF.